This TCR beta chain was sequenced for a study of response to subunit inactivated influenza vaccine. CDR3 length: 15 amino acids. CDR1 is SGHTA and CDR2 is FQGNSA in the germline V gene. V gave up 2 bases and J gave up 5 bases; unmatched junction bases: 9. This clonotype was seen a few times. A single record per CDR3 protein comes from TCRdb applying MiXCR to the RT-PCR reads. The table records about 620,000 distinct CDR3 sequences, about 11% of them present only once. This sample also appeared in a second study, on T cells expressing NK-cell markers. That study reports: In generating TCR beta cDNA, 5'RACE template switching with UMIs was used.

The V call is TRBV7-2, the J call TRBJ2-7; 7 bases align to TRBD1. The sample was PBMCs from blood, taken on the day of vaccination. The TCR sequence derives from a man aged 45-60 years who received an inactivated influenza vaccine. In nucleotides, the CDR3 is TGTGCCAGCAGCTTACCCCTGACAGGGCGGAACGAGCAGTACTTC. Encoded protein: CASSLPLTGRNEQYF.